The clone carrying this T cell receptor beta chain was seen a few times. The data derive from a study of regulatory T cells in long-lasting Graves disease. Germline V CDR1 and CDR2: SGHTA, FQGTGA. The CDR3 covers 15 residues. V dropped 2 bases and J dropped 0 bases, with 8 bases sitting between them. HTBI primers from iRepertoire and Arm-PCR of CDR3 regions yielded the TCR beta libraries. TCRdb reanalysed the multiplex PCR reads using MiXCR and keeps one entry per CDR3 protein. The sample carries over 500,000 distinct CDR3 sequences, 15% to 20% recorded once. Time point meaning: newly diagnosed GD, antithyroid drugs for less than 3 months. From PBMCs, RNA was extracted and then used to make the TCR library. These data were also reused for a study on T cells in Graves' hyperthyroidism and ophthalmopathy.

This receptor was obtained from a young man with Graves disease. The genes are TRBV7-3 and TRBJ2-1; no firm D call. Sequenced here: peripheral blood mononuclear cells (PBMCs), sampled at new diagnosis, from a patient treated with antithyroid drugs. CDR3 in DNA: TGTGCCAGCAGCTTATCGGCCGGCTCCTACAATGAGCAGTTCTTC. Translating it yields CASSLSAGSYNEQFF.